This TCR beta chain was captured by sequencing in a study of shared clonotypes between healthy human individuals. Cells designated naive CD8 were CD45RO-negative and were positively selected for CCR7, with terminally differentiated effector memory CD45RA+ cells excluded. Recent acute infections and vaccinations were absent in the healthy HIV-negative adult donors. Of note for this clone: Its cognate antigen is unknown.

CDR3 size: 14 residues. Germline assignment: CDR1 MDHEN and CDR2 SYDVKM. V lost 6 bases and J lost 2, with 14 bases in between. Study-wide results and caveats: Investigators expected sequencing depth to affect clonotype sharing among donors.

Libraries were prepared by immunoSEQ multiplex PCR; TCRdb keeps only in-frame clonotypes and omits some of them. Among around 640,000 clones, roughly 96% were seen once, and the ten largest hold more than 0.085%. Sequencing input: naive CD8+ T cells sorted from blood. J is TRBJ2-7 and V is TRBV28, with D perhaps matching TRBD2 (6 bases). The clonotype was recovered from a woman aged 25 to 39 in good health. This CDR3 reads CASRPGGLPYEQYF. Here the CDR3 DNA reads TGTGCCAGCAGACCCGGGGGACTTCCCTACGAGCAGTACTTC.